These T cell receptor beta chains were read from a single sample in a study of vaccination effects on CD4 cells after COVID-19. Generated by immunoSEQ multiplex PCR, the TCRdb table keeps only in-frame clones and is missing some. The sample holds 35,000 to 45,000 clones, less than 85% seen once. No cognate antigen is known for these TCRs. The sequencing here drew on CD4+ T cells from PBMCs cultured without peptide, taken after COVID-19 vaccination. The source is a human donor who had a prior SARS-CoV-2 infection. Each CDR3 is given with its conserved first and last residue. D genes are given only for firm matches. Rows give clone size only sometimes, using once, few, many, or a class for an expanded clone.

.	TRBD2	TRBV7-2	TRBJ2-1	TGTGCCAGCAGCTTTATAGCGGGACTAGTGAACAATGAGCAGTTCTTC	CASSFIAGLVNNEQFF
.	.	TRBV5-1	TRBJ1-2	TGCGCCAGCAGCTTGGACGGGTTAGGGTCGGGCTACACCTTC	CASSLDGLGSGYTF
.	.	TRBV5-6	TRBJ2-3	TGTGCCAGCACCTCCGTAGGGGGGATTGGACCAGATACGCAGTATTTT	CASTSVGGIGPDTQYF
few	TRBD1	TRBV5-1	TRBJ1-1	TGCGCCAGCAGCTGGGCAGGGGGCCACACTGAAGCTTTCTTT	CASSWAGGHTEAFF
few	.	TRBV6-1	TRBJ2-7	TGTGCCAGCAGTGAATCTCACGCGACCTACGAGCAGTACTTC	CASSESHATYEQYF
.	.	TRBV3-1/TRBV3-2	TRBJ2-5	TGTGCCAGCAGCCAAGAGACGGGGACCCAGTACTTC	CASSQETGTQYF
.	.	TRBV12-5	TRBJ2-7	TGTGCTAGTGGTTTGGAGACAGGCCTTACCTACGAGCAGTACTTC	CASGLETGLTYEQYF
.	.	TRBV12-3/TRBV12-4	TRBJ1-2	TGTGCCAGCAGTTTACGCTATGGCTATGGCTACACCTTC	CASSLRYGYGYTF
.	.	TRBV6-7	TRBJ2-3	TGTGCCAGCAGCAACCTTTGGGCCCTCGGATTAACCTTCACAGATACGCAGTATTTT	CASSNLWALGLTFTDTQYF
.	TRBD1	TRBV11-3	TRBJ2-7	TGTGCCAGCAGCAGGGGACAGGGGGCCGCCTACGAGCAGTACTTC	CASSRGQGAAYEQYF
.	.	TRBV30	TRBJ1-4	TGTGCCTGGACAGGGCAGGGTGGCGTTGGAAAACTGTTTTTT	CAWTGQGGVGKLFF
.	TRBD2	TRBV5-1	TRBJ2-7	TGCGCCAGCAGCTTGGTCGGGACTAAAGAATACGAGCAGTACTTC	CASSLVGTKEYEQYF
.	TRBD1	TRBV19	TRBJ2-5	TGTGCCAGTAGTATAGTAACAGGGGGGCCGCCCGAGACCCAGTACTTC	CASSIVTGGPPETQYF
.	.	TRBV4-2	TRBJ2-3	TGTGCCAGCAGCCAAGATTTTACGGAAAGGGTAGATACGCAGTATTTT	CASSQDFTERVDTQYF
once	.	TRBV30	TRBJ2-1	TGTGCCTGGGCTAGCTACGATGAGCAGTTCTTC	CAWASYDEQFF
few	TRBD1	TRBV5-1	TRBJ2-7	TGCGCCAGCAGCTGGGGACAGCCTAGAGACGACGAGCAGTACTTC	CASSWGQPRDDEQYF
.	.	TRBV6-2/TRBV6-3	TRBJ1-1	TGTGCCAGCAGTTGGGTGAACACTGAAGCTTTCTTT	CASSWVNTEAFF
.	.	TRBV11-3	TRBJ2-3	TGTGCCAGCAGCTTGGGATTAAACACAGATACGCAGTATTTT	CASSLGLNTDTQYF
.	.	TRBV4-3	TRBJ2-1	TGCGCCAGCAGCCAAGATTACGGGGGGCGCAATGAGCAGTTCTTC	CASSQDYGGRNEQFF
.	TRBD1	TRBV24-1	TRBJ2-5	TGTGCCACCAGTGATCCCGGACAGGGAGCAGAGACCCAGTACTTC	CATSDPGQGAETQYF
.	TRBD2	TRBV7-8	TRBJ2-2	TGTGCCAGCAGCTTTTTAGCGGGAGGGAACACCGGGGAGCTGTTTTTT	CASSFLAGGNTGELFF
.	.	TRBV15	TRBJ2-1	TGTGCCACCAGCAGAGCACACAGGGAGCAGTTCTTC	CATSRAHREQFF
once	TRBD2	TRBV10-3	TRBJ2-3	TGTGCCATCAGAGGGACTAGCGGGAGAACCAGCACAGATACGCAGTATTTT	CAIRGTSGRTSTDTQYF